This TCR beta chain was recorded in a study of blood T cell repertoires in COVID-19. Study-wide context: COVID-19 samples collected from the United States, Italy and Spain covered acute and convalescent phases. Sample material is recorded as cDNA or gDNA derived from T cells, B-cell-depleted T cells, or PBMCs.

Trimming removed 2 bases from V and 0 bases from J, with 9 bases in between. The CDR3 runs to 15 residues. Germline loops: CDR1 SGHVS, CDR2 FQNEAQ. In the original workflow: Nucleated cell counts were estimated from reference gene primer amplification. Sequencing was performed with immunoSEQ multiplex PCR; in TCRdb, only in-frame clones are kept and a portion is missing. Clonal size and the V and J genes are those of that table, whereas D and trimming came from the DNA. This table has 30,000 to 40,000 clones, about nine tenths appearing once. The chain joins TRBV7-8 to TRBJ2-3; D call uncertain. The receptor's source is a woman older than 75 with acute or convalescent COVID-19. Material for sequencing was peripheral blood. CDR3 amino acids: CASSLLAASTDTQYF. Written as DNA, the CDR3 is TGTGCCAGCAGCTTATTAGCCGCTAGCACAGATACGCAGTATTTT.